Each of the 28 T cell receptor beta chains below was sequenced from the same sample in a study of shared clonotypes between healthy human individuals (dated by TCRdb to about 2020). The library was generated by the immunoSEQ multiplex PCR assay. TCRdb holds this immuneACCESS table with in-frame rearrangements only. Some clones are missing; in checked studies, unresolved V genes explain under half, and the rest has no known cause. The sample profile shows 1 million to 1.3 million clones; around 78% of them were found once. Jointly, the top ten make up 0.61% of the sample. Sequenced sample: memory CD4+ T cells from PBMCs. The cell subset or site label on this specimen signifies: CD45RA-negative fraction. These receptors were collected from a man younger than 30 in good health. Some clones in this sample may be carry-over from other donors' samples.

The V and J genes are TRBV5-6 and TRBJ2-3; no firm D call. Trimming left V 6 bases short and J 0 bases short, with 17 bases between. The CDR3 runs 16 residues. Per the germline V gene, CDR1 is SGHDT and CDR2 is YYEEEE. CDR3 bases: TGTGCCAGCACCACGAACCCGTACTCTAGCACAGATACGCAGTATTTT. Its protein is CASTTNPYSSTDTQYF.

This clone was picked up a small number of times. The genes are TRBV10-3 and TRBJ1-1; 9 nucleotides align to TRBD1. The CDR3 is 15 amino acids. The germline V gene has CDR1 ENHRY and CDR2 SYGVKD. V lost 6 bases and J lost 6; bases outside the gene matches: 11. CDR3 bases: TGTGCCATCAGGGCCGGGACAGGGAAAGACGCTGAAGCTTTCTTT. Protein sequence: CAIRAGTGKDAEAFF.

J is TRBJ1-6 and V is TRBV5-1; D gene ambiguous. V shed 0 bases and J shed 8 bases, with 6 bases lying between them. The germline CDR1 and CDR2 sequences are SGHRS and YFSETQ. CDR3 length: 13 amino acids. The CDR3 region is CASSLDTDSPLHF. CDR3 coding DNA: TGCGCCAGCAGCTTGGATACGGATTCACCCCTCCACTTT.

With respect to this clone: A single base separates this from a much larger clone, so it may be a read error. Other DNA sequences in this sample translate to the same CDR3. The chain has TRBV5-1 and TRBJ2-7; TRBD1 agrees at 8 bases. Unmatched junction bases numbered 2, after V lost 0 bases and J lost 3 bases. Germline assignment: CDR1 SGHRS and CDR2 YFSETQ. This CDR3 contains 14 residues. As DNA, the CDR3 is TGCGCCAGCAGCTTGGGACAGGGGAACTACGAGCAGTACTTC. Encoded protein: CASSLGQGNYEQYF.

The CDR3 bases are TGTGCCAGCAGCAACGGGGCGGCAGGTAACAATGAGCAGTTCTTC. It is translated as CASSNGAAGNNEQFF. The V call is TRBV28, the J call TRBJ2-1, with D possibly being TRBD1 or TRBD2 (5 bases each). Germline loops: CDR1 MDHEN, CDR2 SYDVKM. Deletions cut 6 bases from V and 5 bases from J, with 17 bases between. The CDR3 loop spans 15 amino acids.

This sequence joins TRBV7-3 and TRBJ2-3; D might be TRBD1 or TRBD2, each matching 6 bases. The CDR3 consists of 14 residues. Germline V gene data show CDR1 as SGHTA and CDR2 as FQGTGA. V was clipped by 5 bases and J by 0 bases, with 9 bases between them. CDR3 sequence: CASSGGRSTDTQYF. The CDR3 DNA reads as TGTGCCAGCAGCGGGGGGCGCAGCACAGATACGCAGTATTTT.

This clone has only one observation. J is TRBJ2-1 and V is TRBV7-2, with 7 bases aligning to TRBD2. This CDR3 comprises 19 residues. Germline CDR1 reads SGHTA; CDR2 reads FQGNSA. V gave up 4 bases and J gave up 6 bases; unmatched junction bases: 21. This CDR3 is CASSSGGGYAGDEGNEQFF. CDR3 in DNA: TGTGCCAGCAGCTCCGGAGGAGGGTACGCGGGAGACGAGGGCAATGAGCAGTTCTTC.

V and J are TRBV30 and TRBJ2-1, with TRBD2 identical over 7 bases. The CDR3 has 16 residues. Germline CDR1 and CDR2: GTSNPN and SVGIG (reference sequence). The junction had 10 bases not matched to a gene; V was cut back by 0 bases and J by 5 bases. Here the CDR3 DNA reads TGTGCCTGGAGTGTACTATCGGGACTAACAAACAATGAGCAGTTCTTC. Its protein is CAWSVLSGLTNNEQFF.

CDR3: CASSLATGVGGYTF. The CDR3 DNA reads as TGTGCCAGCAGCTTAGCCACAGGGGTTGGAGGCTACACCTTC. The chain carries TRBV7-3 and TRBJ1-2; TRBD1 matches 7 bases. The germline gives CDR1 SGHTA, CDR2 FQGTGA. After removal of 2 bases from V and 8 bases from J, the junction contained 8 bases not matched to a gene. This CDR3 is 14 amino acids long.

The V and J genes are TRBV27 and TRBJ2-1, with D possibly being TRBD1 or TRBD2 (5 bases each). The CDR3 extends over 16 amino acids. Trimming cost V 7 bases and J 0 bases, with 16 bases left between them. Germline loops: CDR1 MNHEY, CDR2 SMNVEV (reference sequence). This CDR3 reads CASTISGTYSYNEQFF. The CDR3 DNA sequence: TGTGCCAGCACTATCTCCGGGACGTACTCCTACAATGAGCAGTTCTTC.

J is TRBJ2-7 and V is TRBV18; 7 nucleotides line up with TRBD2. The germline CDR1 and CDR2 sequences are KGHSH and LQKENI. This CDR3 region has 14 residues. Trimming took 4 bases from V and 6 from J; bases not matched to a gene: 9. The CDR3 region is CASSRLADSGEQYF. CDR3 DNA: TGTGCCAGCTCACGTCTAGCGGATTCAGGCGAGCAGTACTTC.

The J gene is TRBJ1-3, the V gene TRBV7-2; perhaps TRBD1 as D (5 bases). Trimming removed 5 bases at V and 5 bases at J, with 13 bases between. Germline loops: CDR1 SGHTA, CDR2 FQGNSA. CDR3 length: 14 amino acids. The CDR3 loop is CASSPGGTRNTIYF. CDR3 coding DNA: TGTGCCAGCAGCCCTGGGGGGACCAGAAACACCATATATTTT.

This clone has a single count. The genes are TRBV18 and TRBJ2-2; 11 bases align to TRBD2. CDR1 and CDR2 from the germline V gene are KGHSH and LQKENI. The CDR3 is 16 residues long. V trimming: 4 bases; J trimming: 4 bases; junction bases outside the gene matches: 5. CDR3 protein: CASSRPTSGSTGELFF. For the CDR3, the DNA is TGTGCCAGCTCACGACCTACTAGCGGGAGCACCGGGGAGCTGTTTTTT.

A remark on this clone: Other DNA sequences in the same sample also yield this CDR3. This chain uses TRBV20-1 with TRBJ2-5; 7 nucleotides agree with TRBD2. The J segment lost 5 bases and the V segment lost 5 bases, leaving 2 bases of the junction unmatched. The CDR3 loop spans 11 amino acids. Per germline, CDR1 DFQATT and CDR2 SNEGSKA (reference sequence). The CDR3 bases are TGCAGTGCTCCCGGGGGGGAGACCCAGTACTTC. Amino acids: CSAPGGETQYF.

The chain links TRBV5-1 to TRBJ2-3; TRBD1 matches 10 bases. V lost 3 bases, J lost 0 bases, and 10 bases stayed unmatched. Germline assignment: CDR1 SGHRS and CDR2 YFSETQ. The CDR3 contains 18 residues. The CDR3: CASSSRPGTGVSTDTQYF. The CDR3 bases are TGCGCCAGCAGCTCCCGTCCCGGGACAGGGGTGAGCACAGATACGCAGTATTTT.

The chain employs TRBV28 and TRBJ2-1; D is unclear. The CDR3 contains 12 residues. V was shortened by 2 bases and J by 10 bases, with 9 bases between the two germline ends. Germline V gene data show CDR1 as MDHEN and CDR2 as SYDVKM. The CDR3 here is CASSLPRFEQFF. The CDR3 nucleotides are TGTGCCAGCAGTTTACCTAGGTTCGAGCAGTTCTTC.

The V gene is TRBV5-1, the J gene TRBJ2-7; TRBD2 agrees at 14 bases. After removal of 0 bases from V and 1 base from J, the junction contained 3 bases not matched to a gene. Germline V lookup: CDR1 SGHRS, CDR2 YFSETQ. The CDR3 sequence is 17 residues long. This chain's CDR3 is CASSLGRLAGGSYEQYF. DNA of the CDR3: TGCGCCAGCAGCTTGGGCAGACTAGCGGGAGGGTCCTACGAGCAGTACTTC.

The chain employs TRBV7-2 and TRBJ2-3, with D possibly being TRBD2 (6 bases). The germline V gene encodes CDR1 SGHTA and CDR2 FQGNSA. The length of the CDR3 is 14 residues. Trimming cost V 4 bases and J 7 bases, with 15 bases left between them. As DNA, the CDR3 is TGTGCCAGCAGCTGGAAGGGCCGGGAGAATACGCAGTATTTT. It is translated as CASSWKGRENTQYF.

On this clone: This may be a read error, as it is one base from a much larger clone. The chain recombines TRBV30 with TRBJ2-3; the D gene is possibly TRBD1 (6 bases). The CDR3 covers 12 residues. CDR1 GTSNPN and CDR2 SVGIG come from the germline V gene (reference sequence). CDR3 bases: TGTGCCTGGAGTGTACAGGGTAGAACGCGGTATTTT. Translated: CAWSVQGRTRYF. The whole variable domain, remainder taken from reference TRBV30 and TRBJ2-3, is SQTIHQWPATLVQPVGSPLSLECTVEGTSNPNLYWYRQAAGRGLQLLFYSVGIGQISSEVPQNLSASRPQDRQFILSSKKLLLSDSGFYLCAWSVQGRTRYFGPGTRLTVL.

This clone was seen once. The chain combines TRBV28 with TRBJ1-2, with D perhaps TRBD1 (6 bases). The CDR3 extends over 14 amino acids. From germline, CDR1 is MDHEN and CDR2 SYDVKM. The V and J ends lost 4 bases and 2 bases respectively, with 11 bases between them. The CDR3 protein is CASSSGTKNYGYTF. CDR3 coding DNA: TGTGCCAGCAGTTCTGGGACAAAGAACTATGGCTACACCTTC.

The gene calls are TRBV19 and TRBJ2-7; D is ambiguous. The length of the CDR3 is 15 residues. V dropped 5 bases and J dropped 2 bases, with 16 bases sitting between them. CDR1 and CDR2 from the germline V gene are LNHDA and SQIVND (reference sequence). CDR3 in amino acids: CASSPGTILTYEQYF. CDR3 nucleotides: TGTGCCAGTAGTCCCGGTACCATCTTGACCTACGAGCAGTACTTC.

The chain uses TRBV5-4 and TRBJ2-3; no clear D gene. The DNA end lines up better with TRBJ2-1; the J call may be wrong. Germline-derived CDR1 and CDR2 are SGHNT and YYREEE (reference sequence). The CDR3 covers 12 residues. DNA for the CDR3: TGTGCCAGCAGCTTAGGAGACAATGAGCAGTTCTTC. Protein sequence: CASSLGDNEQFF.

The CDR3 nucleotides are TGTGCCAGTAGTATAGATCCCTTAGTAGCGGGGCGCTCTGGGGCCAACGTCCTGACTTTC. Translated, it gives CASSIDPLVAGRSGANVLTF. The chain carries TRBV19 and TRBJ2-6; 8 bases fit TRBD2. Germline CDR1 LNHDA, CDR2 SQIVND (reference sequence). V trimming: 0 bases; J trimming: 0 bases; junction bases outside the gene matches: 10. The CDR3 length is 20 residues.

The gene calls are TRBV18 and TRBJ2-7; D perhaps matches TRBD2 (6 bases). This CDR3 has 15 amino acids. Germline-derived CDR1 and CDR2 are KGHSH and LQKENI. Trimming left V 2 bases short and J 1 base short, with 12 bases between. Written as DNA, the CDR3 is TGTGCCAGCTCACCAGGGGGGTCCAGGTCCTACGAGCAGTACTTC. Encoded protein: CASSPGGSRSYEQYF.

This chain uses TRBV27 with TRBJ2-5; 8 positions match TRBD1. After removal of 5 bases from V and 2 bases from J, the junction contained 13 bases not matched to a gene. Germline loops: CDR1 MNHEY, CDR2 SMNVEV (reference sequence). The CDR3 loop spans 17 amino acids. CDR3 coding DNA: TGTGCCAGCAGTCCATACCTTCCTACAGGGGGTCAAGAGACCCAGTACTTC. Translation: CASSPYLPTGGQETQYF.

The chain joins TRBV5-1 to TRBJ2-1, with D unresolved. This CDR3 has 12 residues. Trimming removed 2 bases from V and 14 bases from J, with 14 bases in between. The germline gives CDR1 SGHRS, CDR2 YFSETQ. DNA of the CDR3: TGCGCCAGCAGCTTTTCGTCAGATGCCAAGTTCTTC. Translated, it gives CASSFSSDAKFF. Full variable domain (remainder filled in from reference TRBV5-1 and TRBJ2-1): KAGVTQTPRYLIKTRGQQVTLSCSPISGHRSVSWYQQTPGQGLQFLFEYFSETQRNKGNFPGRFSGRQFSNSRSEMNVSTLELGDSALYLCASSFSSDAKFFGPGTRLTVL.

The rearrangement links TRBV19 to TRBJ2-5; no definite D call. Germline V CDR1 and CDR2: LNHDA, SQIVND (reference sequence). The CDR3 has 16 amino acids. Trimming left V 5 bases short and J 9 bases short, with 25 bases between. The CDR3 bases are TGTGCCAGTAGTCCCAACCCTCCGGCGGTTTATAAGGCCCAGTACTTC. Its translation is CASSPNPPAVYKAQYF.

CDR3: CASSQDPGARRFF. The CDR3, as DNA: TGCGCCAGCAGCCAAGATCCGGGAGCCCGCCGGTTCTTC. The rearrangement links TRBV4-1 to TRBJ2-1, with D possibly TRBD2 on 6 matching bases. V was clipped by 0 bases and J by 15 bases, with 15 bases between them. Per the germline V gene, CDR1 is MGHRA and CDR2 is YSYEKL. The CDR3 has 13 amino acids.